The 19 T cell receptor beta chains presented below share a single source sample, sequenced in a study of early T cells in non-severe SARS-CoV-2 infection. TCRdb ran MiXCR on the 5' RACE reads and lists one entry per CDR3 protein. The sample has 95,000 to 150,000 distinct CDR3 sequences; about 15% are singletons. The sequenced sample consisted of whole blood. These receptors all stem from an adult who was a healthcare worker with PCR-confirmed SARS-CoV-2 infection or an uninfected control (not recorded which).

This clonotype was picked up many times. The chain has TRBV28 and TRBJ2-7; D ambiguous. Germline-derived CDR1 and CDR2 are MDHEN and SYDVKM. The V and J ends lost 6 bases and 7 bases respectively, with 10 bases between them. CDR3 size: 11 residues. Here the CDR3 DNA reads TGTGCCAGCAGCCAACGCCTGGAGCAGTACTTC. Translation gives CASSQRLEQYF.

This clonotype showed up just a few times. The rearrangement uses TRBV21-1 and TRBJ1-1; TRBD1 reflects the table's D call only, with no check against the DNA. TRBV21-1 is given as a pseudogene. This CDR3 has 17 amino acids. CDR3 in DNA: TGTGCCAGCAGCAAAAATAGGGGGATGAGGATGAACACTGAAGCTTTCTTT. Amino acids: CASSKNRGMRMNTEAFF.

The chain joins TRBV7-7 to TRBJ2-3; TRBD2 matches 7 bases. The V gene's germline CDR1 is SSHAT and CDR2 FNYEAQ (reference sequence). The CDR3 consists of 14 residues. Unmatched junction bases numbered 6, after V lost 5 bases and J lost 4 bases. The CDR3 sequence is CASSPAGSADTQYF. In nucleotides, the CDR3 is TGTGCCAGCAGCCCAGCGGGGTCGGCAGATACGCAGTATTTT.

This clonotype was counted between two and nine times. The genes are TRBV11-2 and TRBJ2-1, with TRBD2 matching over 9 bases. From germline, CDR1 is SGHAT and CDR2 FQNNGV. The ends lost 10 bases at V and 6 bases at J; junction bases unmatched: 7. The length of the CDR3 is 13 residues. The CDR3, as DNA: TGTGCCACCACCAGGACTAGCGTCAATGAGCAGTTCTTC. It yields the protein CATTRTSVNEQFF.

This clonotype was counted many times. This chain joins TRBV27 and TRBJ2-7; 8 bases agree with TRBD1. CDR3 length equals 14 residues. V lost 0 bases and J lost 3; bases outside the gene matches: 1. Per the germline V gene, CDR1 is MNHEY and CDR2 is SMNVEV (reference sequence). CDR3 protein: CASSLSGTGYEQYF. The CDR3 nucleotides read TGTGCCAGCAGTTTATCAGGGACAGGCTACGAGCAGTACTTC.

The chain joins TRBV2 to TRBJ2-7; D possibly corresponds to TRBD1 (6 bases). Trimming pared 6 bases from V and 1 base from J, leaving 13 bases between. The germline V gene has CDR1 SNHLY and CDR2 FYNNEI. The CDR3 runs 14 residues. The CDR3 loop is CASSDTGTSYEQYF. The CDR3 DNA is TGTGCCAGCAGCGACACCGGGACATCCTACGAGCAGTACTTC. Looking up the rest from reference TRBV2 and TRBJ2-7 gives the full variable domain: EPEVTQTPSHQVTQMGQEVILRCVPISNHLYFYWYRQILGQKVEFLVSFYNNEISEKSEIFDDQFSVERPDGSNFTLKIRSTKLEDSAMYFCASSDTGTSYEQYFGPGTRLTVT.

The chain links TRBV9 to TRBJ2-1; 8 bases line up with TRBD2. V lost 0 bases, J lost 12 bases, and 11 bases stayed unmatched. Looked up from germline, CDR1 is SGDLS and CDR2 is YYNGEE. CDR3 length equals 15 residues. For the CDR3, the DNA is TGTGCCAGCAGCGTAGTTTCCAGCGGGGGCATTGGGCAGTTCTTC. Its protein product is CASSVVSSGGIGQFF.

This clonotype was seen a few times. DNA for the CDR3: TGTGCCAGCACACCGGGACCTTCGGCCGGGGAGCTGTTTTTT. Its protein product is CASTPGPSAGELFF. This sequence joins TRBV9 and TRBJ2-2; D tentatively fits TRBD1 or TRBD2 (5 bases each). V lost 6 bases and J lost 6, with 15 bases in between. Germline V gives CDR1 SGDLS, CDR2 YYNGEE. This CDR3 region has 14 residues.

This clonotype was seen a handful of times. The chain is built from TRBV2 and TRBJ2-7; D not certain. Germline loops: CDR1 SNHLY, CDR2 FYNNEI. The CDR3 runs to 14 residues. V was shortened by 7 bases and J by 4 bases, with 17 bases between the two germline ends. The CDR3 here is CASKPGQLLYEQYF. The CDR3, as DNA: TGTGCCAGCAAGCCGGGCCAGCTACTATACGAGCAGTACTTC.

This clonotype has ten or more counts. This chain uses TRBV25-1 with TRBJ2-5; 10 bases agree with TRBD1. Germline CDR1 and CDR2: MGHDK and SYGVNS. The ends lost 3 bases at V and 4 bases at J; junction bases unmatched: 5. This CDR3 comprises 15 residues. DNA of the CDR3: TGTGCCAGCAGTGACTGGACAGGGGGGTCAGAGACCCAGTACTTC. Translated, it gives CASSDWTGGSETQYF.

The chain has TRBV29-1 and TRBJ1-6, with D unclear. The CDR3 runs 14 residues. Germline lookup yields CDR1 SQVTM and CDR2 ANQGSEA. The V end lost 5 bases, the J end lost 7 bases, and 15 bases lay between the germline ends. For the CDR3, the DNA is TGCAGCGTTTGTTTAGACGCCGGGAATTCACCCCTCCACTTT. It is translated as CSVCLDAGNSPLHF.

This clonotype was counted a few times. The chain combines TRBV3-2 with TRBJ2-2; the D call in the table, TRBD1, was not verified against the DNA. TRBV3-2 is a listed pseudogene. The CDR3 runs 16 residues. The CDR3 protein is CASSRLRARGAGELFF. As DNA, the CDR3 is TGTGCCAGCAGCCGCCTCCGGGCGCGGGGGGCCGGGGAGCTGTTTTTT.

The chain carries TRBV9 and TRBJ2-5, with 8 bases fitting TRBD1. Germline lookup yields CDR1 SGDLS and CDR2 YYNGEE. The CDR3 covers 14 residues. J was trimmed by 7 bases and V by 2 bases; bases with no gene match: 7. DNA of the CDR3: TGTGCCAGCAGCGTCCGTGGACAGGGTGGGACCCAGTACTTC. This codes for CASSVRGQGGTQYF.

Regarding this clonotype: One end of the junction fails to match germline, which may point to a read error. The chain joins TRBV27 to TRBJ1-3; no clear D gene. Germline values: CDR1 MNHEY, CDR2 SMNVEV (reference sequence). The CDR3 covers 13 residues. For the CDR3, the DNA is TGTGCCAACAGTTTAGGGATGGGAAACACCATATATTTT. Translation gives CANSLGMGNTIYF.

This sequence joins TRBV20-1 and TRBJ1-6, with D unclear. CDR1 is DFQATT, CDR2 SNEGSKA, per germline (reference sequence). The CDR3 contains 13 residues. V gave up 6 bases and J gave up 2 bases, with 8 bases separating them. The CDR3 region is CSAYSTYNSPLHF. The CDR3 nucleotides read TGCAGTGCGTACAGCACCTATAATTCACCCCTCCACTTT.

This clonotype has just a few counts. The chain recombines TRBV12-3 or TRBV12-4 with TRBJ2-5; 15 nucleotides align to TRBD2. The CDR3 sequence is 17 residues long. With 4 bases clipped from V and 5 bases from J, the junction kept 8 bases outside the gene matches. For the CDR3, the DNA is TGTGCCAGCAGTTCCACAGGGACTAGCGGGGGGAGGGAGACCCAGTACTTC. This sequence encodes CASSSTGTSGGRETQYF.

The gene calls are TRBV29-1 and TRBJ2-3; no definite D call. Trimming shortened V by 1 base and J by 7 bases, and 15 bases separated the two germline ends. The CDR3 loop spans 14 amino acids. CDR1 SQVTM and CDR2 ANQGSEA come from the germline V gene. CDR3 DNA sequence: TGCAGCGTTGAAGGGCAGGCGGTCATGAATACGCAGTATTTT. It encodes CSVEGQAVMNTQYF.

Remarks on this clonotype: The conserved phenylalanine or tryptophan is not found at the CDR3 terminus, so this likely reflects a read error. The chain's CDR3 is CASSYGLAGGADTQYL. CDR3 nucleotide sequence: TGTGCCAGCAGCTACGGACTAGCGGGGGGCGCAGATACGCAGTATTTG. The chain recombines TRBV7-3 with TRBJ2-3, with 14 nucleotides matching TRBD2. V lost 4 bases to trimming and J lost 4 bases; unmatched junction nucleotides: 4. Germline assignment: CDR1 SGHTA and CDR2 FQGTGA. The CDR3 totals 16 residues.

This chain uses TRBV6-2 or TRBV6-3 with TRBJ1-3; the D gene is possibly TRBD1 (5 bases). V shed 5 bases and J shed 0 bases, with 11 bases lying between them. The CDR3 runs 15 residues. Germline V gene sequence: CDR1 MNHEY, CDR2 SVGEGT. As DNA, the CDR3 is TGTGCCAGCAGTCAGGGACGGTTCTCTGGAAACACCATATATTTT. This translates into CASSQGRFSGNTIYF.